This passage covers 2 T cell receptor beta chains from one sample sequenced in a study of cytomegalovirus exposure and HLA in healthy donors. PCR used 60 Vbeta primers and 13 Jbeta primers. This table comes from immunoSEQ multiplex PCR, and its TCRdb copy is limited to in-frame clones, with some not included. This sample has approximately 160,000 clones, with more than 80% found just once. The sequenced material came from PBMCs. These receptors came from a woman aged 18-29 years in good health and CMV-seronegative.

There are a few counts of this clone. The gene calls are TRBV6-5 and TRBJ1-2, with TRBD1 matching over 10 bases. V lost 7 bases to trimming and J lost 8 bases; unmatched junction nucleotides: 7. Germline V gives CDR1 MNHEY, CDR2 SVGAGI. The length of the CDR3 is 13 residues. CDR3 loop: CASTRDRGRGYTF. In DNA, the CDR3 is TGTGCCAGCACCCGGGACAGGGGTAGGGGCTACACCTTC.

A single count supports this clone. At one of its ends the junction is not consistent with the germline gene, which may arise from a read error. The J gene is TRBJ1-4, the V gene TRBV6-4; 10 nucleotides match TRBD1. This CDR3 has 16 amino acids. Germline-derived CDR1 and CDR2 are MRHNA and SNTAGT. The CDR3: CAISPRGGQGDEKLFF. CDR3 in DNA: TGTGCCATCAGTCCAAGAGGAGGACAGGGGGATGAAAAACTGTTTTTT.